These 12 T cell receptor beta chains were all obtained from the same sample, sequenced in a study of T-cell reconstitution after alpha-beta-depleted transplantation in children. Unique molecular identifiers were built into the TCRbeta library. TCRdb re-called the PCR reads with MiXCR, one entry per CDR3 protein. This sample carries roughly 100,000 distinct CDR3 sequences, approximately 8% of them seen once, and the ten largest clones take roughly 15%. The specimen comprised PBMCs, sampled before TCRalphabeta/CD19-depleted stem cell transplant. Receptor source: a boy aged 2-15 years with acute lymphoblastic leukemia, due to receive a stem cell transplant.

V and J are TRBV4-2 and TRBJ2-2; tentative D call: TRBD1 (5 bases). The germline V and J ends were trimmed by 0 bases and 5 bases, with 7 bases remaining between them. The germline gives CDR1 LGHNA, CDR2 YNFKEQ. The CDR3 loop spans 14 amino acids. The CDR3 DNA sequence: TGTGCCAGCAGCCAAGAACCAGGGACCGGGGAGCTGTTTTTT. Translated, it gives CASSQEPGTGELFF.

At least ten counts were recorded for this clonotype. J is TRBJ2-1 and V is TRBV4-3; possibly TRBD1 for D (6 bases). The germline gives CDR1 LGHNA, CDR2 YSLEER. The V gene lost 2 bases and the J gene lost 10 bases, with 12 bases spanning the gap. The CDR3 has 13 residues. The chain's CDR3 is CASSQFKQGEQFF. Written as DNA, the CDR3 is TGCGCCAGCAGCCAATTCAAACAGGGAGAGCAGTTCTTC.

This clonotype was observed many times. The rearrangement joins TRBV5-1 to TRBJ2-1; D remains unclear. Germline CDR1 reads SGHRS; CDR2 reads YFSETQ. The CDR3 consists of 13 residues. Trimming removed 2 bases at V and 5 bases at J, with 8 bases between. The CDR3 is CASSLSRHNEQFF. The CDR3 coding sequence is TGCGCCAGCAGCTTAAGCAGACACAATGAGCAGTTCTTC.

This clonotype was counted at least ten times. The gene calls are TRBV20-1 and TRBJ2-2; possibly TRBD2 for D (5 bases). The CDR3 totals 12 residues. Per the germline V gene, CDR1 is DFQATT and CDR2 is SNEGSKA (reference sequence). Trimming cost V 6 bases and J 7 bases, with 12 bases left between them. The CDR3 nucleotides read TGCAGTGCGCCTGGACTTAGCGGGGAGCTGTTTTTT. Its protein is CSAPGLSGELFF.

The CDR3 loop is CASSSWAQETQYF. The CDR3 DNA follows: TGTGCCAGCAGCTCTTGGGCGCAAGAGACCCAGTACTTC. The rearrangement joins TRBV7-2 to TRBJ2-5; D not resolved. This CDR3 comprises 13 residues. Trimming removed 4 bases from V and 2 bases from J, with 8 bases in between. Germline lookup yields CDR1 SGHTA and CDR2 FQGNSA.

This clonotype has a count of ten or more. This rearrangement joins TRBV12-3 or TRBV12-4 to TRBJ2-7, with D uncertain. The CDR3 spans 13 residues. V lost 2 bases to trimming and J lost 2 bases, with 7 bases between them. DNA of the CDR3: TGTGCCAGCAGTTTAATAGGTGCCTACGAGCAGTACTTC. Encoded protein: CASSLIGAYEQYF.

This clonotype occurred many times. V gene TRBV20-1 combines with J gene TRBJ2-7, with 10 bases fitting TRBD2. The length of the CDR3 is 15 residues. V was pared by 1 base and J by 6 bases, with 9 bases of the junction left unmatched. The germline V gene encodes CDR1 DFQATT and CDR2 SNEGSKA (reference sequence). CDR3 amino acids: CSARASGGGRGEQYF. CDR3 nucleotide sequence: TGCAGTGCTAGAGCCAGCGGGGGGGGCCGTGGCGAGCAGTACTTC.

This clonotype was seen many times. The chain employs TRBV29-1 and TRBJ1-5, with no clear D. The CDR3 is 13 amino acids. The germline gives CDR1 SQVTM, CDR2 ANQGSEA. Trimming removed 5 bases at V and 5 bases at J, with 13 bases between. Here the CDR3 DNA reads TGCAGCGTTAGTGCTGGGGAATATCAGCCCCAGCATTTT. Translating it yields CSVSAGEYQPQHF.

This clonotype appeared many times. V usage is TRBV20-1 and J usage is TRBJ2-5; no definite D call. The CDR3 totals 18 residues. CDR1 is DFQATT, CDR2 SNEGSKA, per germline (reference sequence). V lost 0 bases to trimming and J lost 5 bases, with 25 bases between them. The CDR3 DNA sequence: TGCAGTGCTAGAGACTCGGCGTTTCGGCCGAAGGAGATTGAGACCCAGTACTTC. It is translated as CSARDSAFRPKEIETQYF.

There are many counts of this clonotype. The chain employs TRBV10-3 and TRBJ2-2, with a possible D match to TRBD2 (5 bases). The CDR3 totals 16 residues. Trimming shortened V by 0 bases and J by 3 bases, and 11 bases separated the two germline ends. CDR1 and CDR2 (germline): ENHRY, SYGVKD. The CDR3: CAISESSGGDTGELFF. The CDR3 DNA is TGTGCCATCAGTGAGTCAAGCGGTGGGGACACCGGGGAGCTGTTTTTT.

This rearrangement joins TRBV9 to TRBJ2-2; D unclear. From germline, CDR1 is SGDLS and CDR2 YYNGEE. V dropped 0 bases and J dropped 7 bases, with 16 bases sitting between them. This CDR3 is 16 amino acids long. The CDR3 bases are TGTGCCAGCAGCGTAGACCCTCGGGTCACCCACGGGGAGCTGTTTTTT. Protein sequence: CASSVDPRVTHGELFF.

Many counts were recorded for this clonotype. The chain uses TRBV7-2 and TRBJ2-1, with 8 bases fitting TRBD1. Germline V gene data show CDR1 as SGHTA and CDR2 as FQGNSA. The CDR3 loop spans 16 amino acids. V shed 4 bases, J shed 7 bases, and the junction held 12 bases outside the gene matches. The CDR3 coding sequence is TGTGCCAGCAGCTACCGACAGGGGCCCGTGCGGAATGAGCAGTTCTTC. It translates to CASSYRQGPVRNEQFF.